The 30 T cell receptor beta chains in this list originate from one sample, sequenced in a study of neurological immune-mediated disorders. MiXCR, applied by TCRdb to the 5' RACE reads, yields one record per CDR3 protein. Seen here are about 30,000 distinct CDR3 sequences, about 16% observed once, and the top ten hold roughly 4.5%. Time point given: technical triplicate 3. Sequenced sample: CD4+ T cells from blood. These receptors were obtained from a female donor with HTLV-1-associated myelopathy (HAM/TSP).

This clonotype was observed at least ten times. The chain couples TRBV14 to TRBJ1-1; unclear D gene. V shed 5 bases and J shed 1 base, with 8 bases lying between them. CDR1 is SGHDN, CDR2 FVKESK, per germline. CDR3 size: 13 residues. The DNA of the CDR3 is TGTGCCAGCAGCGTCAGAACGAACACTGAAGCTTTCTTT. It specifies CASSVRTNTEAFF.

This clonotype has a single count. CDR3 bases: TGTGCCAGCAGCTTAGCGCCTATATATCGCGAGCAGTACTTC. Translated: CASSLAPIYREQYF. V gene TRBV7-2 combines with J gene TRBJ2-7; D gene uncertain. Trimming took 0 bases from V and 6 from J, leaving 12 bases between them. The CDR3 length is 14 residues. Germline V gene data show CDR1 as SGHTA and CDR2 as FQGNSA.

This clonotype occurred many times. The CDR3 region is CASNTLAGGPTDTQYF. The CDR3 DNA follows: TGTGCCAGCAACACACTAGCGGGGGGGCCTACAGATACGCAGTATTTT. The chain uses TRBV2 and TRBJ2-3; 13 bases map to TRBD2. The CDR3 is 16 amino acids. Germline V gene data show CDR1 as SNHLY and CDR2 as FYNNEI. V shed 7 bases, J shed 3 bases, and the junction held 7 bases outside the gene matches.

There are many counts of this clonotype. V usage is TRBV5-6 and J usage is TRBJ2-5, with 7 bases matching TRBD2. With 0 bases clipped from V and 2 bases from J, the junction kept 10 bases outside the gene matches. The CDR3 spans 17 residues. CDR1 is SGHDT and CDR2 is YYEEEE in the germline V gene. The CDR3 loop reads CASSLGVGGGAQETQYF. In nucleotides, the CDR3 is TGTGCCAGCAGCTTGGGAGTTGGGGGGGGAGCACAAGAGACCCAGTACTTC. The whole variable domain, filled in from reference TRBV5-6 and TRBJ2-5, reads DAGVTQSPTHLIKTRGQQVTLRCSPKSGHDTVSWYQQALGQGPQFIFQYYEEEERQRGNFPDRFSGHQFPNYSSELNVNALLLGDSALYLCASSLGVGGGAQETQYFGPGTRLLVL.

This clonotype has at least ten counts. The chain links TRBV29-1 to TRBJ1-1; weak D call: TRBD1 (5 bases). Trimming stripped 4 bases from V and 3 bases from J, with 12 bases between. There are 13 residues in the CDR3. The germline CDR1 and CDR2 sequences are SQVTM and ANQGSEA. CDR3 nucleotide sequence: TGCAGCGTTGGAGAAGGGGAGGACACTGAAGCTTTCTTT. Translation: CSVGEGEDTEAFF. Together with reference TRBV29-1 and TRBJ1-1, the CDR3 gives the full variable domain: SAVISQKPSRDICQRGTSLTIQCQVDSQVTMMFWYRQQPGQSLTLIATANQGSEATYESGFVIDKFPISRPNLTFSTLTVSNMSPEDSSIYLCSVGEGEDTEAFFGQGTRLTVV.

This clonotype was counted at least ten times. Written as DNA, the CDR3 is TGTGCCAGCAGCCCTAGCCTGCACATACCATTTGAAGCTTTCTTT. It yields the protein CASSPSLHIPFEAFF. The V call is TRBV7-6, the J call TRBJ1-1, with unresolved D. Per the germline V gene, CDR1 is SGHVS and CDR2 is FNYEAQ. Between the trimmed V and J ends, which lost 5 bases and 7 bases, there was a span of 20 bases. The length of the CDR3 is 15 residues.

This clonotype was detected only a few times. This CDR3 reads CSARVSGANSYNEQFF. The CDR3 DNA reads TGCAGTGCTAGAGTTTCGGGGGCCAACTCCTACAATGAGCAGTTCTTC. V and J are TRBV20-1 and TRBJ2-1; either TRBD1 or TRBD2 may supply D (6 bases each). CDR1 and CDR2 from the germline V gene are DFQATT and SNEGSKA (reference sequence). Trimming shortened V by 1 base and J by 0 bases, and 13 bases separated the two germline ends. The CDR3 is 16 amino acids.

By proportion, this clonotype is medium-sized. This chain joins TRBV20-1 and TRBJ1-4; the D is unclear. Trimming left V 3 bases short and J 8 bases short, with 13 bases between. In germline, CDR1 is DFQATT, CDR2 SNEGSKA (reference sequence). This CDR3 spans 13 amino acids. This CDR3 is CSARALNEEKLFF. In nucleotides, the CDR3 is TGCAGTGCTAGGGCCTTGAATGAGGAAAAACTGTTTTTT.

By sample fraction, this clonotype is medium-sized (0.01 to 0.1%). CDR3 protein: CASSPSSTDTQYF. In nucleotides, the CDR3 is TGTGCCAGCTCACCATCTAGCACAGATACGCAGTATTTT. This chain connects TRBV18 to TRBJ2-3; no clear D gene. The CDR3 loop spans 13 amino acids. V gave up 2 bases and J gave up 0 bases, with 3 bases separating them. CDR1 and CDR2 from the germline V gene are KGHSH and LQKENI.

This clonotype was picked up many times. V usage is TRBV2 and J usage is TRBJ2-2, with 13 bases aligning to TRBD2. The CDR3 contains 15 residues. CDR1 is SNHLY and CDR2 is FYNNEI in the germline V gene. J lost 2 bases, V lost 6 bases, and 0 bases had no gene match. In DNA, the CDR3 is TGTGCCAGCAGGGGACTAGCGGGAAACACCGGGGAGCTGTTTTTT. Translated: CASRGLAGNTGELFF.

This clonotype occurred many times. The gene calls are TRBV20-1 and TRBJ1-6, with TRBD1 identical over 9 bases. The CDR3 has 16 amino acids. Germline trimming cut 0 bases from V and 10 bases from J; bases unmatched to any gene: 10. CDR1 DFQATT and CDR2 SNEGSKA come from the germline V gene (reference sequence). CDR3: CSAREPTGGNLSPLHF. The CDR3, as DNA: TGCAGTGCTAGAGAGCCGACAGGGGGTAATTTATCACCCCTCCACTTT.

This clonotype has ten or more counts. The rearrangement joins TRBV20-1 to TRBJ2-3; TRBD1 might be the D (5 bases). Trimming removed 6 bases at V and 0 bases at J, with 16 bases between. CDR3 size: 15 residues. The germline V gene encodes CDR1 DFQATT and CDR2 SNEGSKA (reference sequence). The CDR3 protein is CSAIHRKASTDTQYF. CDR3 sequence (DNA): TGCAGTGCAATCCACAGGAAAGCTAGCACAGATACGCAGTATTTT.

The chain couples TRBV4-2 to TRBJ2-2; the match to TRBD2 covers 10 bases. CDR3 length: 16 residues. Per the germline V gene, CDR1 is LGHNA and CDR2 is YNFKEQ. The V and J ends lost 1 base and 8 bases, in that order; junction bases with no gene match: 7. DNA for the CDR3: TGTGCCAGCAGCCAAGCCCTAGCGGGGGTACTGGGGGAGCTGTTTTTT. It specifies CASSQALAGVLGELFF.

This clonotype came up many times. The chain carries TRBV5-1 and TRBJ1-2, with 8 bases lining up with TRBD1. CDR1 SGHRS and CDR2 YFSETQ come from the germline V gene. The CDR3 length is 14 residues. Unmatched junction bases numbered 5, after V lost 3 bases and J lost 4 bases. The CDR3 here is CASSSSTGVYGYTF. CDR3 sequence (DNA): TGCGCCAGCAGCTCATCGACAGGGGTCTATGGCTACACCTTC.

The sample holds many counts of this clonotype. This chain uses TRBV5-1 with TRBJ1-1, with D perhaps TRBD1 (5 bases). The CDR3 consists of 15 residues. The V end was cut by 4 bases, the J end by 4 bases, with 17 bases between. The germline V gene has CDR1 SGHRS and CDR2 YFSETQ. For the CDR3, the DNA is TGCGCCAGCAGCGATCCCAGGGAAGTGGCCACTGAAGCTTTCTTT. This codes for CASSDPREVATEAFF.

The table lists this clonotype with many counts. The DNA for the CDR3 is TGCGCCAGCAGCCAAGGAACAGTGAGGGAGCAGTACTTC. This translates into CASSQGTVREQYF. The V gene is TRBV4-1, the J gene TRBJ2-7; D gene ambiguous. This CDR3 region has 13 residues. Germline CDR1 and CDR2: MGHRA and YSYEKL. V lost 1 base and J 7 bases, leaving 11 bases between the germline ends.

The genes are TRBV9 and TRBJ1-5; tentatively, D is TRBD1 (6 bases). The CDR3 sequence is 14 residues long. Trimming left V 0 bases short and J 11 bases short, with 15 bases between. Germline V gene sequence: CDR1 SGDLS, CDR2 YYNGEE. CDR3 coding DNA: TGTGCCAGCAGCGTAGGGACAGTGTTGCAGTCCCAGCATTTT. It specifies CASSVGTVLQSQHF. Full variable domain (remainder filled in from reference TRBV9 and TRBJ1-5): DSGVTQTPKHLITATGQRVTLRCSPRSGDLSVYWYQQSLDQGLQFLIQYYNGEERAKGNILERFSAQQFPDLHSELNLSSLELGDSALYFCASSVGTVLQSQHFGDGTRLSIL.

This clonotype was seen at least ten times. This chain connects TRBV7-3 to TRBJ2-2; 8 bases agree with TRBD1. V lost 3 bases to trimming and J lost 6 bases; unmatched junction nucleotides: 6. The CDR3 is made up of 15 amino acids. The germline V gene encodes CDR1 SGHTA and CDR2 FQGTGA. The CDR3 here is CASSFLGQGAGELFF. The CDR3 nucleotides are TGTGCCAGCAGCTTCCTCGGACAGGGCGCCGGGGAGCTGTTTTTT. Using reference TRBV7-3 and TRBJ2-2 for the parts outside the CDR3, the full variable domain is GAGVSQTPSNKVTEKGKYVELRCDPISGHTALYWYRQSLGQGPEFLIYFQGTGAADDSGLPNDRFFAVRPEGSVSTLKIQRTERGDSAVYLCASSFLGQGAGELFFGEGSRLTVL.

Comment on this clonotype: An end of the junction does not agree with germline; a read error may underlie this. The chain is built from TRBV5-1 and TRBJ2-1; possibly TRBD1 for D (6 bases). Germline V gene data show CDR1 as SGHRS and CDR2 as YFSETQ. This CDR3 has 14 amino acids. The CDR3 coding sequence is TGCGCCAGCAGCTGGGACATCTCATACAATGAGAAGTTCTTC. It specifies CASSWDISYNEKFF.

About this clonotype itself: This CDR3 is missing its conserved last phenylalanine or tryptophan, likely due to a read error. The CDR3 region is CVTSDATSQDSEQYI. The CDR3, as DNA: TGTGTCACCAGTGATGCGACGTCCCAGGATAGCGAGCAGTACATC. V and J are TRBV24-1 and TRBJ2-7; no definite D call. Germline V gives CDR1 KGHDR, CDR2 SFDVKD. CDR3 size: 15 residues.

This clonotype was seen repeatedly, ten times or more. This CDR3 reads CASSLGPWSGISPLHF. The CDR3 region has the DNA TGTGCCAGCAGCTTAGGCCCGTGGAGTGGGATTTCACCCCTCCACTTT. This chain joins TRBV7-8 and TRBJ1-6; D unresolved. The germline V gene encodes CDR1 SGHVS and CDR2 FQNEAQ. Trimming cost V 1 base and J 9 bases, with 16 bases left between them. This CDR3 comprises 16 residues.

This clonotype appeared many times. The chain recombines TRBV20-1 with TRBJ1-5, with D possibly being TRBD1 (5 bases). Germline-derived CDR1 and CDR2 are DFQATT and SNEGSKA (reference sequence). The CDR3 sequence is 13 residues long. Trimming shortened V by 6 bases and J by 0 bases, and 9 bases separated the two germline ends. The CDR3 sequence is CSAWTNSNQPQHF. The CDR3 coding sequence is TGCAGTGCATGGACAAATAGCAATCAGCCCCAGCATTTT.

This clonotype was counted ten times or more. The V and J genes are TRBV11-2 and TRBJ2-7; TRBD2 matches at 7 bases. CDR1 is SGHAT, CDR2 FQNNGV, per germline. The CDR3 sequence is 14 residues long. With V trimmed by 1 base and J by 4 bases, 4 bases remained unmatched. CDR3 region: CASSLAGGGYEQYF. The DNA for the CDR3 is TGTGCCAGCAGCTTAGCCGGGGGAGGGTACGAGCAGTACTTC.

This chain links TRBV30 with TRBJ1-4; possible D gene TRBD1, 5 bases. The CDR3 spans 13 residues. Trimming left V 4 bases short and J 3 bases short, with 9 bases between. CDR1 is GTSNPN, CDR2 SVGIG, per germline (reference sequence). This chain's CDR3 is CAWNSGPNEKLFF. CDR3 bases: TGTGCCTGGAATTCGGGACCTAATGAAAAACTGTTTTTT. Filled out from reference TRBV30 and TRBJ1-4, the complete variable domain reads SQTIHQWPATLVQPVGSPLSLECTVEGTSNPNLYWYRQAAGRGLQLLFYSVGIGQISSEVPQNLSASRPQDRQFILSSKKLLLSDSGFYLCAWNSGPNEKLFFGSGTQLSVL.

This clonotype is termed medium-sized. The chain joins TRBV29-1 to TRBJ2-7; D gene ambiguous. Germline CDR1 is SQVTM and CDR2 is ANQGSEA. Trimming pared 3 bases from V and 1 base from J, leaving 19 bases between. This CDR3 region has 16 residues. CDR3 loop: CSVDADFDTTSYEQYF. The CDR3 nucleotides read TGCAGCGTTGATGCTGACTTCGACACTACGTCCTACGAGCAGTACTTC.

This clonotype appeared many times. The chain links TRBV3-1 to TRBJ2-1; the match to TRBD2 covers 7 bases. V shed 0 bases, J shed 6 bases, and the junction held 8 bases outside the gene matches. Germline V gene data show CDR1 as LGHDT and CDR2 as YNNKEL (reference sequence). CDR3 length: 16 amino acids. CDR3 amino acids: CASSQDLAPGGNEQFF. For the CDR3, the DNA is TGTGCCAGCAGCCAAGATCTGGCTCCGGGGGGCAATGAGCAGTTCTTC.

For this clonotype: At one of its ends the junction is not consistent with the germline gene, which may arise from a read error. The CDR3 spells CASSSPILGLAEQETQNF. In nucleotides, the CDR3 is TGTGCCAGCAGCTCACCGATACTAGGACTAGCGGAACAAGAGACCCAGAACTTT. V is TRBV7-2 and J is TRBJ2-5, with 10 bases that match TRBD2. The germline V gene has CDR1 SGHTA and CDR2 FQGNSA. The CDR3 runs to 18 residues. Using reference TRBV7-2 and TRBJ2-5 for the parts outside the CDR3, the full variable domain is GAGVSQSPSNKVTEKGKDVELRCDPISGHTALYWYRQSLGQGLEFLIYFQGNSAPDKSGLPSDRFSAERTGGSVSTLTIQRTQQEDSAVYLCASSSPILGLAEQETQNFGPGTRLLVL.

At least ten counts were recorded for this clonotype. The CDR3 DNA sequence: TGCGCCAGCAGCCCGGGACTAGCGGACTCCTACGAGCAGTACTTC. Its translation: CASSPGLADSYEQYF. This chain joins TRBV5-1 and TRBJ2-7; 11 nucleotides match TRBD2. The germline CDR1 and CDR2 sequences are SGHRS and YFSETQ. The CDR3 runs 15 residues. V was clipped by 4 bases and J by 0 bases; unmatched bases: 3.

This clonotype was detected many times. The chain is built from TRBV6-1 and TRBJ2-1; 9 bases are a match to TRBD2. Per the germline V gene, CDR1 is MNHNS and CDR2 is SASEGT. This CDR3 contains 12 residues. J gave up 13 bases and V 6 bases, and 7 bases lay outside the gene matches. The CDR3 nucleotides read TGTGCCAGCAGCTCGCCGGGACTAGCCCAGTTCTTC. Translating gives CASSSPGLAQFF.

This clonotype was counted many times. CDR3 in amino acids: CASSRRGATSGTWNEQFF. CDR3 nucleotides: TGTGCCAGCAGCCGCCGCGGGGCGACTAGCGGGACGTGGAATGAGCAGTTCTTC. This chain connects TRBV3-1 to TRBJ2-1; 11 nucleotides line up with TRBD2. Trimming at V came to 4 bases and at J to 7 bases, leaving 15 bases not matched to a gene. CDR3 length equals 18 residues. Germline assignment: CDR1 LGHDT and CDR2 YNNKEL (reference sequence).